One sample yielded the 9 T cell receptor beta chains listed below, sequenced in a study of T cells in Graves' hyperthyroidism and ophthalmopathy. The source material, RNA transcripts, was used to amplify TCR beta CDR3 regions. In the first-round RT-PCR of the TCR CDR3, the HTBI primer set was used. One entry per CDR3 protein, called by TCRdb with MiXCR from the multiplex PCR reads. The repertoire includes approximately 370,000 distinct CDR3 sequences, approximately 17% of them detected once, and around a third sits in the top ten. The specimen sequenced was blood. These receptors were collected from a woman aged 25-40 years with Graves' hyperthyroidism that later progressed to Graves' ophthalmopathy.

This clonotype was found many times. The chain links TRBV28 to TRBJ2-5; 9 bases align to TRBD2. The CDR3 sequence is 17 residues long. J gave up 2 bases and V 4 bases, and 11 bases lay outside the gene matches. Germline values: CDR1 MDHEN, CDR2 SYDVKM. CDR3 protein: CASSSRTSATSQETQYF. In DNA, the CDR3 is TGTGCCAGCAGTTCTCGGACTAGCGCGACGTCACAAGAGACCCAGTACTTC.

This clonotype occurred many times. CDR3: CASSTGLAGADTQYF. CDR3 in DNA: TGCGCCAGCAGCACCGGACTAGCGGGAGCAGATACGCAGTATTTT. The chain recombines TRBV5-1 with TRBJ2-3; 13 bases map to TRBD2. Looked up from germline, CDR1 is SGHRS and CDR2 is YFSETQ. V lost 4 bases to trimming and J lost 4 bases; unmatched junction nucleotides: 3. CDR3 length: 15 residues.

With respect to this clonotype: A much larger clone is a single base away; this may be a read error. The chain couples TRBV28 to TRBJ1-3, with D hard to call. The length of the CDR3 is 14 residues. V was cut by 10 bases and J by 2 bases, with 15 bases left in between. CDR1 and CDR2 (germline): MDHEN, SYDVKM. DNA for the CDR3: TGTGCCACCAGCACATGGCTGGCTGGAAACACCATATATTTT. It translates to CATSTWLAGNTIYF. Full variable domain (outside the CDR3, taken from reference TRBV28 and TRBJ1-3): DVKVTQSSRYLVKRTGEKVFLECVQDMDHENMFWYRQDPGLGLRLIYFSYDVKMKEKGDIPEGYSVSREKKERFSLILESASTNQTSMYLCATSTWLAGNTIYFGEGSWLTVV.

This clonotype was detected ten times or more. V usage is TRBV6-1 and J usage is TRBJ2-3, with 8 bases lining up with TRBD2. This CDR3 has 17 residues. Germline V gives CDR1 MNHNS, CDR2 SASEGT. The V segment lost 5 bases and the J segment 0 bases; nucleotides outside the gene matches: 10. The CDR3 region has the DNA TGTGCCAGCAGTAGAAGCGGGGGCGGGGTGAGCACAGATACGCAGTATTTT. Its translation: CASSRSGGGVSTDTQYF.

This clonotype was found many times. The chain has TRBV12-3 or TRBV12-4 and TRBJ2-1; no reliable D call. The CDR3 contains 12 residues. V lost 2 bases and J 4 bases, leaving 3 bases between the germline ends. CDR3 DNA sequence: TGTGCCAGCAGTTTAAAGTACAATGAGCAGTTCTTC. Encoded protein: CASSLKYNEQFF.

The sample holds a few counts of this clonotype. Written as DNA, the CDR3 is TGTGCCAGTAGTATTGTCGGGGGAGGTGTTTACGAGCAGTACTTC. Translated: CASSIVGGGVYEQYF. The chain employs TRBV19 and TRBJ2-7; TRBD2 might be the D (6 bases). Trimming removed 3 bases at V and 4 bases at J, with 16 bases between. The CDR3 contains 15 residues. The V gene's germline CDR1 is LNHDA and CDR2 SQIVND (reference sequence).

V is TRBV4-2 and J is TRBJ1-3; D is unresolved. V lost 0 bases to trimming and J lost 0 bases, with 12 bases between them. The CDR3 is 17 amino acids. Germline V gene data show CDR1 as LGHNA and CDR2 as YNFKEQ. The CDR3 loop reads CASSQESLPGSGNTIYF. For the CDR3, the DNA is TGTGCCAGCAGCCAAGAATCCCTGCCTGGCTCTGGAAACACCATATATTTT.

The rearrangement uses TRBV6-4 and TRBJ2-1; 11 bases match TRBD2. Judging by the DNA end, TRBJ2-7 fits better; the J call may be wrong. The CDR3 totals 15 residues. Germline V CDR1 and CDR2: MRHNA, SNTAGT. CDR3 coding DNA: TGTGCCAGCAGTTTCACTAGCGGGGGAGGTAATGAGCAGTACTTC. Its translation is CASSFTSGGGNEQYF.

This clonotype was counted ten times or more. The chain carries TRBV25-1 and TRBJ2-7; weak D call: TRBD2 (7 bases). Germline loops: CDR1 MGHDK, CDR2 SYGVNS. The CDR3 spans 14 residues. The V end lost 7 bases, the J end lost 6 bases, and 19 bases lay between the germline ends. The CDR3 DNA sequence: TGTGCCAGCATGTATGGCGGGGGCTCCGGCGAGCAGTACTTC. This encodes CASMYGGGSGEQYF.